The rows below give T cell receptor beta chains drawn from one sample of a study of cytomegalovirus exposure and HLA in healthy donors. The protocol was immunoSEQ multiplex PCR, while the TCRdb copy is restricted to in-frame clones and leaves out a portion. Among roughly 120,000 clones listed, approximately 69% were seen once. Sequenced: PBMCs. All receptors come from a middle-aged man in good health and CMV-seropositive. Both conserved end residues are part of each CDR3. D genes are given only for firm matches. For some rows the clone size is stated as once, few or many, or as a class when expanded; others skip it.

TRBV28,NA,TRBJ1-1,TRBD1,TGTGCCAGCAGTACATACAGGGGGAACACTGAAGCTTTCTTT,CASSTYRGNTEAFF
TRBV27,NA,TRBJ1-3,NA,TGTGCCAGTTCAGGCACGAGCTCTGGAAACACCATATATTTT,CASSGTSSGNTIYF
TRBV7-9,NA,TRBJ1-2,TRBD1,TGTGCCAGCAGCTCCACCCAGGACAGGGAGAATGGCTACACCTTC,CASSSTQDRENGYTF
TRBV25-1,NA,TRBJ2-7,NA,TGTGCCAGCAGCATCGGCGGCCCCTACGAGCAGTACTTC,CASSIGGPYEQYF
TRBV7-9,NA,TRBJ2-1,NA,TGTGCCAGCAGCCCGACGGGGGTTCCCTACAATGAGCAGTTCTTC,CASSPTGVPYNEQFF
TRBV5-1,NA,TRBJ2-3,TRBD2,TGCGCCAGCAGCTTGGCGGGGACTAGCGGAGTACACACAGATACGCAGTATTTT,CASSLAGTSGVHTDTQYF
TRBV29-1,NA,TRBJ1-1,TRBD1,TGCAGCATCAACCGGGACAGGTACACTGAAGCTTTCTTT,CSINRDRYTEAFF
TRBV5-1,few,TRBJ1-4,NA,TGCGCCAGCGGGAGGGAGCAGGGAAATGAAAAACTGTTTTTT,CASGREQGNEKLFF
TRBV6-4,NA,TRBJ2-7,NA,TGTGCCAGCAGTAAAGGGGTCAACTACGAGCAGTACTTC,CASSKGVNYEQYF
TRBV5-1,once,TRBJ2-5,TRBD2,TGCGCCAGCACCCCCCAAGGGCGGGGGAACCAAGAGACCCAGTACTTC,CASTPQGRGNQETQYF
TRBV19,NA,TRBJ2-4,NA,TGTGCCAGTAGTACTTCATCGGTGGCCAAAAACATTCAGTACTTC,CASSTSSVAKNIQYF
TRBV29-1,NA,TRBJ2-7,NA,TGCAGCGTTTTCGCAGCCTACGAGCAGTACTTC,CSVFAAYEQYF
TRBV7-2,few,TRBJ1-2,NA,TGTGCCAGCAGCCCCGACAGGACGAAAGGCTACACCTTC,CASSPDRTKGYTF
TRBV5-1,NA,TRBJ2-3,NA,TGCGCCAGCAGCTCCGGACAGATGTGGACAGATACGCAGTATTTT,CASSSGQMWTDTQYF
TRBV19,NA,TRBJ2-5,TRBD2,TGTGCCAGTAGTGTATCCGGGACTAGCGAAGAGACCCAGTACTTC,CASSVSGTSEETQYF
TRBV30,NA,TRBJ1-5,NA,TGTGCCTGGAGCGTATACGGGGGCAATCAGCCCCAGCATTTT,CAWSVYGGNQPQHF
TRBV19,few,TRBJ2-5,TRBD2,TGTGCCAGTACCTTATTATTACCGGGACTAGGGTTGGGGACCCAGTACTTC,CASTLLLPGLGLGTQYF